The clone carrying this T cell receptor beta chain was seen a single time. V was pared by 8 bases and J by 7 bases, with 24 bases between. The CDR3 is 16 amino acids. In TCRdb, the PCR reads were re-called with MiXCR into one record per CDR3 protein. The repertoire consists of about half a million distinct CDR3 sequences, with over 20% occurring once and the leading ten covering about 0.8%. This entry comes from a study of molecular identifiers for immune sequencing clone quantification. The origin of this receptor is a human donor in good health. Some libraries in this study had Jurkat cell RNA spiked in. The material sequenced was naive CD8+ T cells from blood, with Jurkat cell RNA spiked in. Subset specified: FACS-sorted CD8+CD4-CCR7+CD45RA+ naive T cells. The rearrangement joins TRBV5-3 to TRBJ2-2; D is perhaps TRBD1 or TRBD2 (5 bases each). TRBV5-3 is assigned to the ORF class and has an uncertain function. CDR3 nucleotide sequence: TGTGCCAGCGGCTTGTTTGAGGGATCAAGGGGCGGGGAGCTGTTTTTT. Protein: CASGLFEGSRGGELFF.